This T cell receptor (beta chain) emerged from a study of control samples from healthy donors and cancer patients. This clone was observed a single time. Assay used: immunoSEQ multiplex PCR; TCRdb lists only in-frame clones, some missing. Of about 120,000 clones listed, around nine tenths were seen once; the top ten hold around 10%. Germline CDR1 is ENHRY and CDR2 is SYGVKD. V was shortened by 3 bases and J by 1 base, with 8 bases between the two germline ends. The CDR3 runs 14 residues. The source is a man younger than 45 in good health. V and J are TRBV10-3 and TRBJ2-3; no firm D call. Sequenced material: blood. DNA of the CDR3: TGTGCCATCAGTGAAAGTGAGGGCACAGATACGCAGTATTTT. Amino acids: CAISESEGTDTQYF.